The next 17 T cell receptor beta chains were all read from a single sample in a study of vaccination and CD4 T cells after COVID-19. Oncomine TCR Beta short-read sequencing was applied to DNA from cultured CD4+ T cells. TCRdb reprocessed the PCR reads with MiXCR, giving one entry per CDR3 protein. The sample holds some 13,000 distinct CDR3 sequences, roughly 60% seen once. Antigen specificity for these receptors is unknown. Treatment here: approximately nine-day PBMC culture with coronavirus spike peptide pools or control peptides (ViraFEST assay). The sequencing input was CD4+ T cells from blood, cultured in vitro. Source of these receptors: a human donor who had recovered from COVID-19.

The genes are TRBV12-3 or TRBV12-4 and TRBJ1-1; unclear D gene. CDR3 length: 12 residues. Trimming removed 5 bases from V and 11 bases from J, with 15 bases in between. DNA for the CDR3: TGTGCCAGCAGTAGGGCGGGAAGGAACGCTTTCTTT. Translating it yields CASSRAGRNAFF.

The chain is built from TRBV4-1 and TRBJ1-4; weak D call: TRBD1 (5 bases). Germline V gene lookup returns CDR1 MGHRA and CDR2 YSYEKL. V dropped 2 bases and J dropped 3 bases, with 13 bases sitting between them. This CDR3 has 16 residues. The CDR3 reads CASSQQEGRPNEKLFF. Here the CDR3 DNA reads TGCGCCAGCAGCCAACAAGAGGGGCGTCCTAATGAAAAACTGTTTTTT.

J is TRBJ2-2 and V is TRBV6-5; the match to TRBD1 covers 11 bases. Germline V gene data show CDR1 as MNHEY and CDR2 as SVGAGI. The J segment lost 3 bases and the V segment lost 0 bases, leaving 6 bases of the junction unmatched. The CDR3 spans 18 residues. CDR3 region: CASSYSQDRGLYTGELFF. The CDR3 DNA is TGTGCCAGCAGTTACTCTCAGGACAGGGGGCTTTACACCGGGGAGCTGTTTTTT.

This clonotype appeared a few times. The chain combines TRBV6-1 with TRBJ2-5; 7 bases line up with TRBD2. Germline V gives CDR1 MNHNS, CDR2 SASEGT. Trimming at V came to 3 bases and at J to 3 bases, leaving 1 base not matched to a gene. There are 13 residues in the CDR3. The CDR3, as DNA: TGTGCCAGCAGTGAGGGAGGGAAAGAGACCCAGTACTTC. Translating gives CASSEGGKETQYF.

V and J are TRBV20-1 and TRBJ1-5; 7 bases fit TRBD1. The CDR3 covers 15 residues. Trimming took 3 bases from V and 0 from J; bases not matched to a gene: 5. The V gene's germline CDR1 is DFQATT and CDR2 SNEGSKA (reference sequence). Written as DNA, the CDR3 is TGCAGTGCTAGGGACAGGCGGAATAGCAATCAGCCCCAGCATTTT. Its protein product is CSARDRRNSNQPQHF.

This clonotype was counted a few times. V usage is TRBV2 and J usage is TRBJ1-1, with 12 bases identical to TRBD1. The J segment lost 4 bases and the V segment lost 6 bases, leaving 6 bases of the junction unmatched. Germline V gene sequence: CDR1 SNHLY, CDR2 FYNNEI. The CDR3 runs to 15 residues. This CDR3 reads CASRGTGGLGTEAFF. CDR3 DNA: TGTGCCAGCAGGGGGACAGGGGGCTTGGGCACTGAAGCTTTCTTT.

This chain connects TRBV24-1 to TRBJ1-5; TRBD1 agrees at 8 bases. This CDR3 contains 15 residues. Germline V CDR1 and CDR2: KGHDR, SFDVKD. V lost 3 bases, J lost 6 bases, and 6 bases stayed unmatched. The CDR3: CATSDGGQGSQPQHF. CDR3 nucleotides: TGTGCCACCAGTGATGGTGGACAGGGCTCTCAGCCCCAGCATTTT.

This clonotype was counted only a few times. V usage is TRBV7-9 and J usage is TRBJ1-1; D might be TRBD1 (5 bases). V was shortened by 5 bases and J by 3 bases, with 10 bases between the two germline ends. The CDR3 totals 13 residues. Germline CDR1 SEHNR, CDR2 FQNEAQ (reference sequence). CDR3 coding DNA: TGTGCCAGCAGCCTACAGGAGCACACTGAAGCTTTCTTT. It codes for CASSLQEHTEAFF.

Here the CDR3 reads CASSYSYPGQGAYEQYF. DNA for the CDR3: TGTGCCAGCAGTTACTCCTATCCCGGACAGGGGGCCTACGAGCAGTACTTC. The chain couples TRBV6-5 to TRBJ2-7; TRBD1 matches at 10 bases. Germline assignment: CDR1 MNHEY and CDR2 SVGAGI. The CDR3 extends over 17 amino acids. V was pared by 0 bases and J by 2 bases, with 7 bases of the junction left unmatched.

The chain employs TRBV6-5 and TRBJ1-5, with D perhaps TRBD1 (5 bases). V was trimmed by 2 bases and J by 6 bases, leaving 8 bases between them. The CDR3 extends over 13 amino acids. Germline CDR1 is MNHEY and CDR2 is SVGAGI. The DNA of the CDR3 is TGTGCCAGCAGTTACGAGGGGTCTCAGCCCCAGCATTTT. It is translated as CASSYEGSQPQHF.

CDR3 protein: CASSLGLALSTDTQYF. CDR3 DNA: TGTGCCAGCAGCCTCGGACTAGCTCTTAGCACAGATACGCAGTATTTT. This chain connects TRBV11-2 to TRBJ2-3; 8 bases match TRBD2. The CDR3 sequence is 16 residues long. Germline-derived CDR1 and CDR2 are SGHAT and FQNNGV. Trimming at V came to 5 bases and at J to 0 bases, leaving 7 bases not matched to a gene. The full variable domain, with the rest looked up from reference TRBV11-2 and TRBJ2-3, is EAGVAQSPRYKIIEKRQSVAFWCNPISGHATLYWYQQILGQGPKLLIQFQNNGVVDDSQLPKDRFSAERLKGVDSTLKIQPAKLEDSAVYLCASSLGLALSTDTQYFGPGTRLTVL.

The chain's CDR3 is CASSYLQGAGTFF. The CDR3 nucleotides are TGTGCCAGCAGTTATCTACAGGGGGCCGGAACTTTCTTT. V is TRBV12-3 or TRBV12-4 and J is TRBJ1-1; 9 nucleotides align to TRBD1. This CDR3 region has 13 residues. Germline trimming cut 4 bases from V and 12 bases from J; bases unmatched to any gene: 9.

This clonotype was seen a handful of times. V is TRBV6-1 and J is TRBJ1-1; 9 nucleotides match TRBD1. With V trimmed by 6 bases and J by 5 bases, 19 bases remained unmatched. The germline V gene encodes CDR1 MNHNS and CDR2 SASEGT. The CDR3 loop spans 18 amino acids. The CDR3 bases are TGTGCCAGCAGGCGGTACCCGCTCACGCGGGACAGGGAGACTGAAGCTTTCTTT. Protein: CASRRYPLTRDRETEAFF.

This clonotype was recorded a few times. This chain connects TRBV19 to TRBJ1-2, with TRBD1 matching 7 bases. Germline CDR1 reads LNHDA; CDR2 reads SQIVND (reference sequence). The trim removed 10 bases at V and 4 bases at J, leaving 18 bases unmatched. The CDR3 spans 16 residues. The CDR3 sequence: CATKSAFWDRLYGYTF. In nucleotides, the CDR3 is TGTGCCACCAAATCAGCATTTTGGGACAGACTCTATGGCTACACCTTC.

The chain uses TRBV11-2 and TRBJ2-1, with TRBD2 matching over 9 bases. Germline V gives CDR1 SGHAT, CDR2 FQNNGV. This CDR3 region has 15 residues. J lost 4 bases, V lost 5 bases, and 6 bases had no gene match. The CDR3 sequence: CASSNRAGGYNEQFF. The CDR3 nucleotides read TGTGCCAGCAGCAACCGGGCGGGAGGGTACAATGAGCAGTTCTTC.

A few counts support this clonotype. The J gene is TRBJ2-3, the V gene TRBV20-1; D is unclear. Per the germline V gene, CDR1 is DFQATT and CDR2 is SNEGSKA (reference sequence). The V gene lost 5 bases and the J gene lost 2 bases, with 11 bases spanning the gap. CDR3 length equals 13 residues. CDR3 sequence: CSAPTFSTDTQYF. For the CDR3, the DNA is TGCAGTGCTCCGACCTTTTCCACAGATACGCAGTATTTT.

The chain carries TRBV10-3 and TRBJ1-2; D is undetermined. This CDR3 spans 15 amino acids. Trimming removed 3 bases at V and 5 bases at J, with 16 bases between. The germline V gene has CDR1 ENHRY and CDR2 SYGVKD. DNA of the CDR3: TGTGCCATCAGTGAAGTAGGAGGGCGCGGGTATGGCTACACCTTC. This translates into CAISEVGGRGYGYTF.